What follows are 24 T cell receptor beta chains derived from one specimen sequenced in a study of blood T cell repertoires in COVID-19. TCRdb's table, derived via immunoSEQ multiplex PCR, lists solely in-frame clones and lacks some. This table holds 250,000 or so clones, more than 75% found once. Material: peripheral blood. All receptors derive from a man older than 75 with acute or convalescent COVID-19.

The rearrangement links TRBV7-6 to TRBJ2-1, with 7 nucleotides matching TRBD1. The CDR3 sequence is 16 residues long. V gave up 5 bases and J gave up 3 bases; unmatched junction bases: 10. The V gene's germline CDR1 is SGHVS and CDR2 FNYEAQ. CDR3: CASSQTTGQNYNEQFF. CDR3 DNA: TGTGCCAGCAGCCAAACCACGGGACAGAACTACAATGAGCAGTTCTTC.

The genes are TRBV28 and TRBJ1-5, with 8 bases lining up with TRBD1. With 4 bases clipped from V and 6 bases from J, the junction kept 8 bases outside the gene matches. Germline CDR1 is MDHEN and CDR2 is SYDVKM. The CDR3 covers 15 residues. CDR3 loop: CASSSGQGGGQPQHF. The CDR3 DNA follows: TGTGCCAGCAGTTCCGGACAGGGAGGGGGTCAGCCCCAGCATTTT.

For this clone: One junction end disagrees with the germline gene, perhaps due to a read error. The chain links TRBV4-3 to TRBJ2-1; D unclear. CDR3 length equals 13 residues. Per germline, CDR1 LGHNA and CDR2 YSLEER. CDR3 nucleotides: TGCGCCAGCAGCCAAGATCTTACGAGAACCCCCCTCTTC. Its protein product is CASSQDLTRTPLF.

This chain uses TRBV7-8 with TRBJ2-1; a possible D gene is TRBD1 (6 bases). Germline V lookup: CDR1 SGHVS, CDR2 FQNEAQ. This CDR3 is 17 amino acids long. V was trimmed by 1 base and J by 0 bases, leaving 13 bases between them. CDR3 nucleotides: TGTGCCAGCAGCTTAGGGGCAACAGGGATCTCCTACAATGAGCAGTTCTTC. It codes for CASSLGATGISYNEQFF. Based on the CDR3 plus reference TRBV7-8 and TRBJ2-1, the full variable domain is GAGVSQSPRYKVAKRGQDVALRCDPISGHVSLFWYQQALGQGPEFLTYFQNEAQLDKSGLPSDRFFAERPEGSVSTLKIQRTQQEDSAVYLCASSLGATGISYNEQFFGPGTRLTVL.

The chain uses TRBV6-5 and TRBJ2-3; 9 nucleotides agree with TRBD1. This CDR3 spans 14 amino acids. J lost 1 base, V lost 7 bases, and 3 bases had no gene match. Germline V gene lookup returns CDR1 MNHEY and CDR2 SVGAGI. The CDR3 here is CASIRTGGTDTQYF. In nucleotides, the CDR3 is TGTGCCAGCATCAGGACAGGGGGCACAGATACGCAGTATTTT.

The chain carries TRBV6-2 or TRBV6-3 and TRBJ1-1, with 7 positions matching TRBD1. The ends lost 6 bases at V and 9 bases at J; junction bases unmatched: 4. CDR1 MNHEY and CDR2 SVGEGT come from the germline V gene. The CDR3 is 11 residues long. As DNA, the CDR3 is TGTGCCAGCAGCGGAGGGGGCAAAGCTTTCTTT. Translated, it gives CASSGGGKAFF.

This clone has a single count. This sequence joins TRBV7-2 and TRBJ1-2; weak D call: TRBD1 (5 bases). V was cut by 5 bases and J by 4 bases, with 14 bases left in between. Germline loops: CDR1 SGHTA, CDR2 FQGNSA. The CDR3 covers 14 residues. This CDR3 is CASSADSSLYGYTF. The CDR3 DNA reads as TGTGCCAGCAGCGCCGACAGCTCGCTCTATGGCTACACCTTC.

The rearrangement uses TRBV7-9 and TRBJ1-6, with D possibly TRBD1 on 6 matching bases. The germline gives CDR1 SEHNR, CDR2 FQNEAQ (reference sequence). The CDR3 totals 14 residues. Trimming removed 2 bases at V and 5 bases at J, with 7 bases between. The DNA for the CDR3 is TGTGCCAGCAGCTTACAGGGGCATAATTCACCCCTCCACTTT. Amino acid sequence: CASSLQGHNSPLHF. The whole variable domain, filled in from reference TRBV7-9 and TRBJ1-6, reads DTGVSQNPRHKITKRGQNVTFRCDPISEHNRLYWYRQTLGQGPEFLTYFQNEAQLEKSRLLSDRFSAERPKGSFSTLEIQRTEQGDSAMYLCASSLQGHNSPLHFGNGTRLTVT.

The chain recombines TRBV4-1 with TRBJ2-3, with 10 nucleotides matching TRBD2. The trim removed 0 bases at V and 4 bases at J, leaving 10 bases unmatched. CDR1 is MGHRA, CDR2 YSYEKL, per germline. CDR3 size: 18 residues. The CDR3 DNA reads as TGCGCCAGCAGCCAAGATCGATCGGCTAGCGGGAGATCAGATACGCAGTATTTT. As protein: CASSQDRSASGRSDTQYF.

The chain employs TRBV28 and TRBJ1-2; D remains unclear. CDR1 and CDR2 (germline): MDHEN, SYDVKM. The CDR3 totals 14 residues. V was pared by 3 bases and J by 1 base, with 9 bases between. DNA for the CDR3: TGTGCCAGCAGTTTCATACCACTTAACTATGGCTACACCTTC. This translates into CASSFIPLNYGYTF.

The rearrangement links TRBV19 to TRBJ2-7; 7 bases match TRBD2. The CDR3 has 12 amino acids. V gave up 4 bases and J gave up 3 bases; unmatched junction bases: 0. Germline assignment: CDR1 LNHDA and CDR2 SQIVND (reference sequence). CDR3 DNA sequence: TGTGCCAGTAGTAGCGGGGGCTACGAGCAGTACTTC. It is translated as CASSSGGYEQYF. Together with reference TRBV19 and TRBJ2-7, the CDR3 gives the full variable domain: DGGITQSPKYLFRKEGQNVTLSCEQNLNHDAMYWYRQDPGQGLRLIYYSQIVNDFQKGDIAEGYSVSREKKESFPLTVTSAQKNPTAFYLCASSSGGYEQYFGPGTRLTVT.

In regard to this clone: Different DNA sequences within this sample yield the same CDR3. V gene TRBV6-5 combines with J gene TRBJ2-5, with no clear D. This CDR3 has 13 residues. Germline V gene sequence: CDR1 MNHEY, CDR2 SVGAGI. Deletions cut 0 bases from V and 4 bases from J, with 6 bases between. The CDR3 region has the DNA TGTGCCAGCAGTTACTCTGGCAGAGAGACCCAGTACTTC. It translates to CASSYSGRETQYF.

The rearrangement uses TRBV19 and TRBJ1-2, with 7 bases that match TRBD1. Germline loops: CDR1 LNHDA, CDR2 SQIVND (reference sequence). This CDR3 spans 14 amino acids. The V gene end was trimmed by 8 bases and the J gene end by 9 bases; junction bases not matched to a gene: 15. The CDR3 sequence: CASVRDSFFGSYTF. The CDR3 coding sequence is TGTGCCAGTGTGCGGGACAGCTTTTTTGGGAGCTACACCTTC.

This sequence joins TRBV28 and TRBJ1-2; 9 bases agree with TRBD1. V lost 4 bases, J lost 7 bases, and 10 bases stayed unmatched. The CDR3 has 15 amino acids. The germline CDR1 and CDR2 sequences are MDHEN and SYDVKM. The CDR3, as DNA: TGTGCCAGCAGTTCAAGTCCGGGACAGGGCTTTGGCTACACCTTC. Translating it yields CASSSSPGQGFGYTF.

This chain's CDR3 is CASSLQPTSGRDEQFF. Written as DNA, the CDR3 is TGTGCCAGCAGCCTACAGCCGACTAGCGGGAGGGATGAGCAGTTCTTC. This sequence joins TRBV9 and TRBJ2-1, with 14 nucleotides matching TRBD2. The germline gives CDR1 SGDLS, CDR2 YYNGEE. The ends lost 4 bases at V and 8 bases at J; junction bases unmatched: 8. The length of the CDR3 is 16 residues.

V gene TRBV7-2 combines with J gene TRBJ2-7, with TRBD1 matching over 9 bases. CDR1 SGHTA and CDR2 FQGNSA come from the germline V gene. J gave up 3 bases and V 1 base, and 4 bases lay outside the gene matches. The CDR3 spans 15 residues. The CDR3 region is CASSLEGTGYYEQYF. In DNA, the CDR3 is TGTGCCAGCAGCTTAGAAGGGACAGGGTACTACGAGCAGTACTTC.

The CDR3 reads CASSLQGAGETQYF. The CDR3 coding sequence is TGTGCCAGCAGCCTACAGGGGGCTGGGGAGACCCAGTACTTC. J is TRBJ2-5 and V is TRBV6-5, with 9 nucleotides matching TRBD1. CDR1 MNHEY and CDR2 SVGAGI come from the germline V gene. The V and J ends lost 6 bases and 5 bases, in that order; junction bases with no gene match: 7. CDR3 length: 14 amino acids.

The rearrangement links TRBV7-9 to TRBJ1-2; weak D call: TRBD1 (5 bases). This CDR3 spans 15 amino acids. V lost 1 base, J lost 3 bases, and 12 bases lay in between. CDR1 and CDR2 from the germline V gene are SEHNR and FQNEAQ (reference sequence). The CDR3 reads CASSLVRGDYYGYTF. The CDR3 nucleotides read TGTGCCAGCAGCTTAGTCCGGGGGGATTACTATGGCTACACCTTC.

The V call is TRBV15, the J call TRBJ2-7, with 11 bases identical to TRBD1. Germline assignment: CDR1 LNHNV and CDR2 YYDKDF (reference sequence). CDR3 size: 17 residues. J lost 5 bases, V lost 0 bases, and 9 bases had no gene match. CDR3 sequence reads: CATSRDLIGQGAHEQYF. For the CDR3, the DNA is TGTGCCACCAGCAGAGACCTCATCGGACAGGGGGCGCACGAGCAGTACTTC.

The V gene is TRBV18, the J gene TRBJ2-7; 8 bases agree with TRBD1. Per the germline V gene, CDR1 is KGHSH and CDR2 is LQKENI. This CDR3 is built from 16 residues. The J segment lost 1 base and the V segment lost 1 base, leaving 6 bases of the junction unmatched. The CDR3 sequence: CASSPQETGASYEQYF. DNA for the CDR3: TGTGCCAGCTCACCACAAGAGACAGGGGCGTCCTACGAGCAGTACTTC.

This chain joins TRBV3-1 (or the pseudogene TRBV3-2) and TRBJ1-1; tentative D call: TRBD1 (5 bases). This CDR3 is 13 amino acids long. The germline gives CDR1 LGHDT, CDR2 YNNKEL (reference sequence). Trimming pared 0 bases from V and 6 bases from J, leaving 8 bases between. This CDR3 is CASSQEGGAEAFF. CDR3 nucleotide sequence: TGTGCCAGCAGCCAAGAGGGGGGGGCTGAAGCTTTCTTT.

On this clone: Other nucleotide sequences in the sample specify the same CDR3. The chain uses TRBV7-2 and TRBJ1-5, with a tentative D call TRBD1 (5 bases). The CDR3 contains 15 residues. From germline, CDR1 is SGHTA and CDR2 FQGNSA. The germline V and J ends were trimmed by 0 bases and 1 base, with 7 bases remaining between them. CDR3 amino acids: CASSLAGGSNQPQHF. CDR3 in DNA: TGTGCCAGCAGCTTAGCGGGGGGAAGCAATCAGCCCCAGCATTTT.

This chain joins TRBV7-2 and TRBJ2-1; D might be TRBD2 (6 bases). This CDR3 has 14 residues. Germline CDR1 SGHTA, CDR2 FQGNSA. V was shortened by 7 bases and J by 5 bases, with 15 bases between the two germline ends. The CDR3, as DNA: TGTGCCAGCACCCCTTCGGGGGTCCACAATGAGCAGTTCTTC. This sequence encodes CASTPSGVHNEQFF.

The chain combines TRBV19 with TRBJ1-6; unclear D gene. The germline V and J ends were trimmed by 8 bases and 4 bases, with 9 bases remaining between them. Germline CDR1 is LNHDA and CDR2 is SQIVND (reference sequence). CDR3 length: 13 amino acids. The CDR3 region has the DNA TGTGCCAGTCAGCCGGGGTATAATTCACCCCTCCACTTT. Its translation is CASQPGYNSPLHF.